Detailed here is one T cell receptor beta chain. Its cognate antigen is unknown. These data originate in a study of early T cells in non-severe SARS-CoV-2 infection. Overall study results and limits: There was a bias toward anti-spike CD8 responses in VDJdb matching, which missed private and CD4 specificities.

The CDR3 length is 16 residues. Germline CDR1 PRHDT, CDR2 FYEKMQ (reference sequence). The V segment lost 5 bases and the J segment 7 bases; nucleotides outside the gene matches: 9. Each single cDNA molecule received a unique molecular identifier. TCRdb reanalysed the 5' RACE reads using MiXCR and keeps one entry per CDR3 protein. Of around 99,000 distinct CDR3 sequences in the sample, over 8.5% were seen once. Sample: whole blood. The V and J genes are TRBV13 and TRBJ2-1, with TRBD2 matching over 12 bases. This sequence originates from an adult who was a healthcare worker with PCR-confirmed SARS-CoV-2 infection or an uninfected control (not recorded which). For the CDR3, the DNA is TGTGCCAGCAGCCCCTACCCCGGGACTAGCGGGAATGAGCAGTTCTTC. Its translation is CASSPYPGTSGNEQFF.